This TCR beta chain was captured by sequencing in a study of blood T cell repertoires in COVID-19. The wider study: Samples came from the United States, Italy and Spain, spanning acute and convalescent COVID-19. Sample material is recorded as cDNA or gDNA derived from T cells, B-cell-depleted T cells, or PBMCs.

V was pared by 7 bases and J by 2 bases, with 8 bases of the junction left unmatched. In germline, CDR1 is ENHRY, CDR2 SYGVKD. The CDR3 is made up of 15 amino acids. Original processing notes: Nucleated cell counts were estimated from reference gene primer amplification. Data came from immunoSEQ multiplex PCR; TCRdb stores just in-frame clones and leaves some out. Clonal size and the V and J genes are those of that table, whereas D and trimming came from the DNA. The profile shows around 310,000 clones, over 75% of them singletons. Sequenced material: peripheral blood. The chain links TRBV10-3 to TRBJ2-3, with 8 bases identical to TRBD2. The TCR originated in a woman in her fifties or sixties with acute or convalescent COVID-19. Here the CDR3 DNA reads TGTGCCATCACCCGAGGCGGGGGGAACACAGATACGCAGTATTTT. This codes for CAITRGGGNTDTQYF.